This T cell receptor (beta chain) was recorded in a study of cytomegalovirus exposure and HLA in healthy donors (dated by TCRdb to 2016 to 2017). For context, the study as a whole: According to a later analysis, one platform produced both the roughly 110 validation repertoires and the 666 repertoires of the first cohort. The aim of the study was to test whether cataloging public T cell receptors could identify signatures of past pathogen exposure. In addition to the first cohort of 650 to 800 subjects, a separate validation cohort of under 150 different subjects was used. To predict cytomegalovirus infection status, the study brought together high-throughput TCR immunosequencing, statistical association of individual TCRs with disease status, and machine learning.

The library was obtained by the immunoSEQ multiplex PCR assay. Concerning the study's data processing: A statistical classification framework was built to diagnose cytomegalovirus status from the catalog of TCR beta chain sequences. TCRdb limited this immuneACCESS table to in-frame rearrangements with V and J called. A share of clones is missing; checked studies link under half to unresolved V genes, and the rest is unexplained. Clonal size and the V and J genes are those of that table, whereas D and trimming came from the DNA. The sample table lists fewer than 250,000 clones, roughly 82% of them with a count of one. The top ten clones comprise more than 1.4% of the sample. Donors formed part of the validation cohort, which comprised 95 to 150 subjects and was distinct from the first cohort of under 850 subjects. The CDR3 spans 11 residues, from the cysteine through the phenylalanine. Of the read, only the CDR3 DNA is kept; its 33 bases are in frame from base 1. Deletion took 4 bases off V and 9 bases off J, with a span of 8 bases between the germline ends. In the germline V gene, CDR1 corresponds to SGHDT and CDR2 to YYEEEE.

Findings and caveats that apply to the study as a whole: In vitro tests confirmed that three of the cytomegalovirus-associated TCR beta chains recognize cytomegalovirus antigens. A later analysis found that TCRs clustered in the first cohort also tended to co-occur in the 120 validation repertoires, with 94% of cluster scores above 0. In the study, about 150 TCR beta chains were listed as associated with cytomegalovirus. The authors suggested that the approach could potentially be extended to other disease states and immunological phenotypes. Across donors, most TCR sequences were observed very rarely, whereas some public TCRs were present in many individuals. A later analysis had no HLA typing for the validation cohort, so co-occurrence there was scored across all 110 or so repertoires. The classifier was reported to diagnose cytomegalovirus status with high specificity and sensitivity in both the original and validation cohorts.

Comment on this clone: Its antigen is currently not known. No base quality values were provided; no much bigger clone lies one nucleotide off.

Sequenced sample: PBMCs. This receptor was identified in a woman younger than 30 in good health and CMV-seronegative. The rearranged segments are TRBV5-6 and TRBJ2-1; no D gene can be assigned with confidence. In nucleotides, the sequence is TGTGCCAGCAGCCGCCGGTTTGAGCAGTTCTTC. This yields the protein CASSRRFEQFF.